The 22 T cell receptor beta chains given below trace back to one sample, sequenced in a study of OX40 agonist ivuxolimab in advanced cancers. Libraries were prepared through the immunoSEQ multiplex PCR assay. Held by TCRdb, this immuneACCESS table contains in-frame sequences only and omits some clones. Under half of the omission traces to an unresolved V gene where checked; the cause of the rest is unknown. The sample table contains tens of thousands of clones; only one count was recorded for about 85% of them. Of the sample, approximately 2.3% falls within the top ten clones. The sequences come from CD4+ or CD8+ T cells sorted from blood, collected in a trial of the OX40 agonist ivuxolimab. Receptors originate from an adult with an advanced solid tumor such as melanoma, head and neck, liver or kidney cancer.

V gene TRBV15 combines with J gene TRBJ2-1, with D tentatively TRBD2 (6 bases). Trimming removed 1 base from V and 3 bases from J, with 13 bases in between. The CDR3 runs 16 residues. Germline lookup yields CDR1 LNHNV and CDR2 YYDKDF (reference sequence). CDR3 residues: CATSRGGGGVYNEQFF. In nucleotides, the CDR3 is TGTGCCACCAGCAGAGGCGGAGGAGGGGTCTACAATGAGCAGTTCTTC.

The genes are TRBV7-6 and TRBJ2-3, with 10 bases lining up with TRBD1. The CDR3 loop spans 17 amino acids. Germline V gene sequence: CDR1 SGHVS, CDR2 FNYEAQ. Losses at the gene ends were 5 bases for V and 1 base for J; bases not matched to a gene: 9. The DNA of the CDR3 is TGTGCCAGCAGCCCTCGGGGCGGGACAGGGGGCACAGATACGCAGTATTTT. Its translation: CASSPRGGTGGTDTQYF.

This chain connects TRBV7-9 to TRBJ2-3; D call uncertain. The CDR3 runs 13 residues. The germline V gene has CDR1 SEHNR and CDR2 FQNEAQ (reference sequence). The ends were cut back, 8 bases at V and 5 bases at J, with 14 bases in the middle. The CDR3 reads CASQLGRGDTQYF. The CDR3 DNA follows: TGTGCCAGCCAATTAGGGCGTGGAGATACGCAGTATTTT.

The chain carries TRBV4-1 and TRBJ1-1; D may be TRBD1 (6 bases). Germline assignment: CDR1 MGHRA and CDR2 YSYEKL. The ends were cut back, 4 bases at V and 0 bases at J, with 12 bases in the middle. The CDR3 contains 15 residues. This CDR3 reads CASSPQGKMNTEAFF. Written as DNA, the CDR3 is TGCGCCAGCAGCCCGCAGGGGAAAATGAACACTGAAGCTTTCTTT.

CDR3 region: CASSEGSNYGYTF. CDR3 sequence (DNA): TGTGCCAGCAGCGAAGGTTCTAACTATGGCTACACCTTC. The chain joins TRBV5-4 to TRBJ1-2, with D hard to call. Germline CDR1 reads SGHNT; CDR2 reads YYREEE (reference sequence). With 4 bases removed from V and 0 bases from J, the gap between germline ends came to 7 bases. The CDR3 length is 13 residues. Looking up the rest from reference TRBV5-4 and TRBJ1-2 gives the full variable domain: ETGVTQSPTHLIKTRGQQVTLRCSSQSGHNTVSWYQQALGQGPQFIFQYYREEENGRGNFPPRFSGLQFPNYSSELNVNALELDDSALYLCASSEGSNYGYTFGSGTRLTVV.

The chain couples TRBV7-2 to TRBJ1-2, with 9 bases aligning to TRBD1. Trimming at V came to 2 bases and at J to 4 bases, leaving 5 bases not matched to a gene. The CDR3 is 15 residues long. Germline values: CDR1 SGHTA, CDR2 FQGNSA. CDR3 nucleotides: TGTGCCAGCAGCTTACAACAGGGGGCAGGCTATGGCTACACCTTC. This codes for CASSLQQGAGYGYTF.

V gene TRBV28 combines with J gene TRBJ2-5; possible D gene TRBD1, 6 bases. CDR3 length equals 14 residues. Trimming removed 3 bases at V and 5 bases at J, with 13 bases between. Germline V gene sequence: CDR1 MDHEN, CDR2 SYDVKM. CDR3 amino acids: CASSFGGRGETQYF. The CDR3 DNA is TGTGCCAGCAGTTTTGGGGGCAGAGGGGAGACCCAGTACTTC.

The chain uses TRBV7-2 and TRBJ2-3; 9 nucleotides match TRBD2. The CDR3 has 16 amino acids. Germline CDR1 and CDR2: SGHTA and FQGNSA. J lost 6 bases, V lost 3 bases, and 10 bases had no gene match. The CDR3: CASSFFSGGWGDTQYF. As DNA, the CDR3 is TGTGCCAGCAGCTTTTTTAGCGGGGGCTGGGGGGATACGCAGTATTTT.

CDR3 DNA sequence: TGTGCCAGCAGTAGGAAGGGTTACGGCAATCAGCCCCAGCATTTT. Protein sequence: CASSRKGYGNQPQHF. The genes are TRBV6-5 and TRBJ1-5; D is uncertain. Germline CDR1 reads MNHEY; CDR2 reads SVGAGI. V shed 5 bases and J shed 2 bases, with 13 bases lying between them. This CDR3 has 15 amino acids.

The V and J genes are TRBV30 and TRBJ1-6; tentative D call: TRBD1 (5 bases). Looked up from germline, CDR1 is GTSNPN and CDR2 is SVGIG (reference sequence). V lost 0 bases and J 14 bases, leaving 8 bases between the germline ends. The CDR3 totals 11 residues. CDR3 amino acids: CAWSVGETLHF. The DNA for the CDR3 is TGTGCCTGGAGTGTAGGGGAGACCCTCCACTTT.

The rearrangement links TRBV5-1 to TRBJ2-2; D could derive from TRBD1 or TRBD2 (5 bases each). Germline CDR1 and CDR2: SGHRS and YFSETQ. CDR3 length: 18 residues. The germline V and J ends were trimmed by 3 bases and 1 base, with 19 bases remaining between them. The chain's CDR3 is CASSSSLRQGENTGELFF. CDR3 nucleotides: TGCGCCAGCAGCTCATCCCTCCGGCAGGGAGAGAACACCGGGGAGCTGTTTTTT.

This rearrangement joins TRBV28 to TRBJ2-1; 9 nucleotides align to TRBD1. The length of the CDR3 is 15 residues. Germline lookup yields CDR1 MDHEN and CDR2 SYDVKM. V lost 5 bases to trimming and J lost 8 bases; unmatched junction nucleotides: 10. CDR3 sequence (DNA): TGTGCCAGCAGTCCCCTTGGACAGGGGTCCTATGAGCAGTTCTTC. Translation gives CASSPLGQGSYEQFF.

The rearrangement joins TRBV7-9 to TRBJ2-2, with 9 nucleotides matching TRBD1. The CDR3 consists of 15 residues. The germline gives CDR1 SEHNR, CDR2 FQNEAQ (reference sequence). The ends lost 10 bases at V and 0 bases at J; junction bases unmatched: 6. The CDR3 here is CAITGGSTNTGELFF. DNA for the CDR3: TGTGCCATCACAGGGGGCTCTACGAACACCGGGGAGCTGTTTTTT.

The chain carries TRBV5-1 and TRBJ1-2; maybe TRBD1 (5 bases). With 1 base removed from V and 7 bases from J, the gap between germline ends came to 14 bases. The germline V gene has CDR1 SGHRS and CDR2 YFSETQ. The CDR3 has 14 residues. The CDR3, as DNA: TGCGCCAGCAGCTTGAAGCAGGGTCAGAGTGGCTACACCTTC. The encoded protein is CASSLKQGQSGYTF. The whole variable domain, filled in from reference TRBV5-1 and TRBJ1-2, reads KAGVTQTPRYLIKTRGQQVTLSCSPISGHRSVSWYQQTPGQGLQFLFEYFSETQRNKGNFPGRFSGRQFSNSRSEMNVSTLELGDSALYLCASSLKQGQSGYTFGSGTRLTVV.

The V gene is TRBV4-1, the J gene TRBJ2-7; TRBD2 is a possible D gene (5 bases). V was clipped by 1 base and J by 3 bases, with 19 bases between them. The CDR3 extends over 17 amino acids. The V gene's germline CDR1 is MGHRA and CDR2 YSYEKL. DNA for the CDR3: TGCGCCAGCAGCCAAGGTTGGAGGCGGGCGGAGAACTACGAGCAGTACTTC. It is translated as CASSQGWRRAENYEQYF.

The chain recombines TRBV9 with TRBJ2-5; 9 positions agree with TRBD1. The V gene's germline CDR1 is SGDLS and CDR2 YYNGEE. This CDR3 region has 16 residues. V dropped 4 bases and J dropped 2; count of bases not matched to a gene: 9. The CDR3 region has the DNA TGTGCCAGCAGCCACTGGGGACAGGGAGGTCAAGAGACCCAGTACTTC. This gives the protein CASSHWGQGGQETQYF. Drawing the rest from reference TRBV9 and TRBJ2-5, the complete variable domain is DSGVTQTPKHLITATGQRVTLRCSPRSGDLSVYWYQQSLDQGLQFLIQYYNGEERAKGNILERFSAQQFPDLHSELNLSSLELGDSALYFCASSHWGQGGQETQYFGPGTRLLVL.

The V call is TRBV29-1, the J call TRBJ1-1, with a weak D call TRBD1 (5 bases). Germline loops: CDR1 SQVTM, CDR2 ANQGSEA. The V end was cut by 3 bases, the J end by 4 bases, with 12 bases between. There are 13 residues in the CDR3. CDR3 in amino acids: CSVEAGVGTEAFF. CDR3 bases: TGCAGCGTTGAGGCGGGGGTTGGCACTGAAGCTTTCTTT.

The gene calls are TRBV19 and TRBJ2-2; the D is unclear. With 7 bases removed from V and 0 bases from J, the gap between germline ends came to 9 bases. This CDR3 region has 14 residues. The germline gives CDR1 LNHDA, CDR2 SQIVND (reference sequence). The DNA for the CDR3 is TGTGCCAGTAATGGGAACGCGAACACCGGGGAGCTGTTTTTT. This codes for CASNGNANTGELFF. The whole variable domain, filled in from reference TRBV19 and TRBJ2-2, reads DGGITQSPKYLFRKEGQNVTLSCEQNLNHDAMYWYRQDPGQGLRLIYYSQIVNDFQKGDIAEGYSVSREKKESFPLTVTSAQKNPTAFYLCASNGNANTGELFFGEGSRLTVL.

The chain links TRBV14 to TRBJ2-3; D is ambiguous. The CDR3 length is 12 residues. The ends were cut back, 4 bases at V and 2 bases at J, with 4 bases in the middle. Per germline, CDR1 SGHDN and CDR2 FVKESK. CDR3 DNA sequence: TGTGCCAGCAGCCCGAACACAGATACGCAGTATTTT. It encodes CASSPNTDTQYF.

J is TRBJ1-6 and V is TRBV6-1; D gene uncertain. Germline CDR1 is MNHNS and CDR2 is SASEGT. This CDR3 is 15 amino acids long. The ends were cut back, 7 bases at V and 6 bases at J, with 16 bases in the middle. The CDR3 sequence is CASKGGSSVNSPLHF. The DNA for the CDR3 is TGTGCCAGCAAGGGAGGCAGTTCAGTTAATTCACCCCTCCACTTT.

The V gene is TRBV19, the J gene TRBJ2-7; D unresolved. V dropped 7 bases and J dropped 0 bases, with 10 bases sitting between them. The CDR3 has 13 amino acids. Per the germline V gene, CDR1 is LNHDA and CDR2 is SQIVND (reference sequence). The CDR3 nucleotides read TGTGCCAGTAATCGGCCGGACTCCTACGAGCAGTACTTC. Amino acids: CASNRPDSYEQYF.

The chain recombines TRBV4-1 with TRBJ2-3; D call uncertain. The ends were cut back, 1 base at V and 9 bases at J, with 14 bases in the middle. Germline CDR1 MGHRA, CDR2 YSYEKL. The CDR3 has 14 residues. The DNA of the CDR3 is TGCGCCAGCAGCCAAGTTATTCTGCTAGGAACGCAGTATTTT. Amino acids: CASSQVILLGTQYF.